This passage covers 16 T cell receptor beta chains from one sample sequenced in a study of T cell responses to AZD1222 COVID-19 vaccine. The data were produced by immunoSEQ multiplex PCR, yet TCRdb's version contains in-frame clones alone and is incomplete. Among approximately 120,000 clones listed, 70% to 90% were seen once. The sequencing used peripheral blood, collected 28 days after the second AZD1222 dose. These receptors originate from an adult who received the AZD1222 COVID-19 vaccine.

The chain recombines TRBV21-1 with TRBJ1-5. TRBV21-1 is given as a pseudogene. The CDR3 is 15 residues long. The CDR3 region has the DNA TGTGCCAGCAGCAAAGTCGCTAATAGCAATCAGCCCCAGCATTTT. Translation gives CASSKVANSNQPQHF.

The chain carries TRBV6-2 or TRBV6-3 and TRBJ1-2; a possible D gene is TRBD1 (5 bases). The CDR3 consists of 14 residues. From germline, CDR1 is MNHEY and CDR2 SVGEGT. V lost 2 bases and J 2 bases, leaving 9 bases between the germline ends. CDR3 sequence reads: CASSYGDRNYGYTF. CDR3 in DNA: TGTGCCAGCAGTTACGGCGACAGAAACTATGGCTACACCTTC.

The chain carries TRBV7-9 and TRBJ1-2, with D possibly matching TRBD1 (5 bases). Per germline, CDR1 SEHNR and CDR2 FQNEAQ (reference sequence). V was trimmed by 5 bases and J by 4 bases, leaving 17 bases between them. There are 15 residues in the CDR3. This CDR3 is CASSPGTVLSYGYTF. The CDR3 bases are TGTGCCAGCAGCCCCGGGACGGTACTGAGCTATGGCTACACCTTC.

This clone came up a few times. The rearrangement links TRBV11-2 to TRBJ2-7; 11 bases are a match to TRBD2. CDR3 length: 19 amino acids. The J segment lost 3 bases and the V segment lost 0 bases, leaving 13 bases of the junction unmatched. The germline V gene has CDR1 SGHAT and CDR2 FQNNGV. The chain's CDR3 is CASSLDVASGRPYHYEQYF. The DNA of the CDR3 is TGTGCCAGCAGCTTAGATGTGGCTAGCGGGAGGCCCTACCACTACGAGCAGTACTTC.

In this sample, this clone turned up once. The chain is built from TRBV10-3 and TRBJ1-2; 7 nucleotides line up with TRBD1. Germline V gene data show CDR1 as ENHRY and CDR2 as SYGVKD. The CDR3 has 17 amino acids. The junction had 15 bases not matched to a gene; V was cut back by 4 bases and J by 4 bases. CDR3 sequence: CAISGHPAIRGTYGYTF. The CDR3 coding sequence is TGTGCCATCAGTGGGCACCCCGCGATCAGGGGGACCTATGGCTACACCTTC.

This rearrangement joins TRBV28 to TRBJ2-1, with D tentatively TRBD2 (5 bases). The CDR3 extends over 13 amino acids. Trimming shortened V by 5 bases and J by 9 bases, and 14 bases separated the two germline ends. Germline V gene sequence: CDR1 MDHEN, CDR2 SYDVKM. The CDR3: CASSLSLGGEQFF. The CDR3 DNA is TGTGCCAGCAGTCTCTCACTAGGCGGTGAGCAGTTCTTC.

V gene TRBV19 combines with J gene TRBJ2-1, with 7 bases identical to TRBD2. Germline lookup yields CDR1 LNHDA and CDR2 SQIVND (reference sequence). The length of the CDR3 is 15 residues. Unmatched junction bases numbered 5, after V lost 3 bases and J lost 3 bases. The CDR3 region has the DNA TGTGCCAGTAGTATCGCCCAGCGGGACTACAATGAGCAGTTCTTC. It is translated as CASSIAQRDYNEQFF.

The chain is built from TRBV6-5 and TRBJ1-1; weak D call: TRBD1 (5 bases). V lost 2 bases, J lost 6 bases, and 16 bases lay in between. This CDR3 has 15 amino acids. Germline-derived CDR1 and CDR2 are MNHEY and SVGAGI. The CDR3 DNA follows: TGTGCCAGCAGTTACGCCGCAGGGAGGGGTGCTGAAGCTTTCTTT. Encoded protein: CASSYAAGRGAEAFF.

This clone was picked up one time. The chain has TRBV5-1 and TRBJ1-4; D gene unclear. Trimming stripped 4 bases from V and 0 bases from J, with 7 bases between. The V gene's germline CDR1 is SGHRS and CDR2 YFSETQ. This CDR3 has 14 residues. CDR3 residues: CASSPFTTNEKLFF. The CDR3 DNA reads TGCGCCAGCAGCCCTTTTACAACTAATGAAAAACTGTTTTTT.

This chain joins TRBV5-1 and TRBJ1-5; a possible D gene is TRBD1 (6 bases). Germline loops: CDR1 SGHRS, CDR2 YFSETQ. The V end lost 0 bases, the J end lost 11 bases, and 12 bases lay between the germline ends. The CDR3 has 13 residues. The CDR3 loop reads CASSLEGGLSQHF. For the CDR3, the DNA is TGCGCCAGCAGCTTGGAGGGGGGTCTGTCCCAGCATTTT. The full variable domain, rest sourced from reference TRBV5-1 and TRBJ1-5, is KAGVTQTPRYLIKTRGQQVTLSCSPISGHRSVSWYQQTPGQGLQFLFEYFSETQRNKGNFPGRFSGRQFSNSRSEMNVSTLELGDSALYLCASSLEGGLSQHFGDGTRLSIL.

The V and J genes are TRBV5-5 and TRBJ1-5, with D perhaps TRBD1 (5 bases). The V end lost 3 bases, the J end lost 9 bases, and 13 bases lay between the germline ends. Germline V gene sequence: CDR1 SGHKS, CDR2 YYEKEE (reference sequence). This CDR3 spans 13 amino acids. CDR3 coding DNA: TGTGCCAGCAGCTCGTTGTGGGACGGGCCCCAGCATTTT. Protein sequence: CASSSLWDGPQHF.

V gene TRBV3-1 (or the pseudogene TRBV3-2) combines with J gene TRBJ2-2; D possibly corresponds to TRBD2 (6 bases). The CDR3 contains 15 residues. The V gene lost 2 bases and the J gene lost 7 bases, with 14 bases spanning the gap. Germline V gene data show CDR1 as LGHDT and CDR2 as YNNKEL (reference sequence). In DNA form, the CDR3 reads TGTGCCAGCAGCCAAACTGGGGGGACTCACGGGGAGCTGTTTTTT. Its translation: CASSQTGGTHGELFF.

The chain employs TRBV18 and TRBJ1-5; D uncertain. CDR3 size: 14 residues. The V end lost 8 bases, the J end lost 6 bases, and 17 bases lay between the germline ends. The germline CDR1 and CDR2 sequences are KGHSH and LQKENI. CDR3 amino acids: CASKRTVASQPQHF. CDR3 nucleotides: TGTGCCAGCAAAAGGACGGTGGCCAGTCAGCCCCAGCATTTT. Supplemented by reference TRBV18 and TRBJ1-5, the full variable domain reads NAGVMQNPRHLVRRRGQEARLRCSPMKGHSHVYWYRQLPEEGLKFMVYLQKENIIDESGMPKERFSAEFPKEGPSILRIQQVVRGDSAAYFCASKRTVASQPQHFGDGTRLSIL.

This chain joins TRBV6-5 and TRBJ1-5, with D unresolved. In germline, CDR1 is MNHEY, CDR2 SVGAGI. Deletions cut 3 bases from V and 0 bases from J, with 9 bases between. The CDR3 is 15 amino acids. CDR3 nucleotide sequence: TGTGCCAGCAGTTATACCGGCAATAGCAATCAGCCCCAGCATTTT. Protein sequence: CASSYTGNSNQPQHF.

This chain links TRBV3-1 (or the pseudogene TRBV3-2) with TRBJ2-1, with D possibly TRBD2 on 5 matching bases. Germline loops: CDR1 LGHDT, CDR2 YNNKEL (reference sequence). Deletions cut 1 base from V and 11 bases from J, with 9 bases between. This CDR3 is 12 amino acids long. CDR3 in amino acids: CASSQAGGQQFF. CDR3 sequence (DNA): TGTGCCAGCAGCCAAGCCGGCGGGCAGCAGTTCTTC.

This chain joins TRBV30 and TRBJ1-4, with TRBD1 as a possible D gene (5 bases). This CDR3 has 14 residues. Germline V CDR1 and CDR2: GTSNPN, SVGIG (reference sequence). V was pared by 5 bases and J by 0 bases, with 10 bases between. CDR3 loop: CAWGTLATNEKLFF. For the CDR3, the DNA is TGTGCCTGGGGGACCCTCGCAACTAATGAAAAACTGTTTTTT. Based on the CDR3 plus reference TRBV30 and TRBJ1-4, the full variable domain is SQTIHQWPATLVQPVGSPLSLECTVEGTSNPNLYWYRQAAGRGLQLLFYSVGIGQISSEVPQNLSASRPQDRQFILSSKKLLLSDSGFYLCAWGTLATNEKLFFGSGTQLSVL.